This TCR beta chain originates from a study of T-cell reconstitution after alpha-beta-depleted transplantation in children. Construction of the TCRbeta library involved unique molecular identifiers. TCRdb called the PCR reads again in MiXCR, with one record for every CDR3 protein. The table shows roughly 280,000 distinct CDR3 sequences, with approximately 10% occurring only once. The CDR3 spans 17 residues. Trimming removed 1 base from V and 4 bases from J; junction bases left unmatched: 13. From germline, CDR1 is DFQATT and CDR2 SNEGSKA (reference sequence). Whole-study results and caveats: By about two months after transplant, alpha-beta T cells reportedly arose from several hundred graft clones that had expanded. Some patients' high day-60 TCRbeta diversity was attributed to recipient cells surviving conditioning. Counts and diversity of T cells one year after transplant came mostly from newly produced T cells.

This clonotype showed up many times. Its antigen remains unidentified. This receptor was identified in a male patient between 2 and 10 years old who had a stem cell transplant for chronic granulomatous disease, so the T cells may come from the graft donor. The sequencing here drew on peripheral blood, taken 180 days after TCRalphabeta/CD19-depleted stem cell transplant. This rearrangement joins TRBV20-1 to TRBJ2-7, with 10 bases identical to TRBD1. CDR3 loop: CSARGYRRQGALYEQYF. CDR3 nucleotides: TGCAGTGCTAGAGGTTACAGACGACAGGGGGCGCTTTACGAGCAGTACTTC.